This T cell receptor beta chain was retrieved from a study of T cell responses to AZD1222 COVID-19 vaccine. Looked up from germline, CDR1 is SGHTA and CDR2 is FQGNSA. V was shortened by 2 bases and J by 4 bases, with 6 bases between the two germline ends. This CDR3 comprises 13 residues. A remark on this clone: The antigen remains undetermined.

Here immunoSEQ multiplex PCR was the method, and the copy in TCRdb shows in-frame clones only, minus some. The sample holds approximately 180,000 clones; about nine tenths are singletons and the top ten take less than 3%. Study outcomes and limitations: Spike was spanned by vaccine-associated CD4 TCRs, which were dominant at 160-218 and 743-854.

The sample here was peripheral blood, taken on day 0 of AZD1222 vaccination. The V call is TRBV7-2, the J call TRBJ1-3; D gene unclear. The TCR originated in an adult in good health. The CDR3 nucleotides are TGTGCCAGCAGCTTACCCCGGGGAAACACCATATATTTT. As protein: CASSLPRGNTIYF. The variable domain in full, with the rest retrieved from reference TRBV7-2 and TRBJ1-3, is GAGVSQSPSNKVTEKGKDVELRCDPISGHTALYWYRQSLGQGLEFLIYFQGNSAPDKSGLPSDRFSAERTGGSVSTLTIQRTQQEDSAVYLCASSLPRGNTIYFGEGSWLTVV.